This TCR beta chain was obtained from a study of control samples from healthy donors and cancer patients. Method: immunoSEQ multiplex PCR; TCRdb's copy keeps in-frame clones and lacks some. The table lists 70,000 to 100,000 clones, approximately 90% of them singletons, with roughly 2% in the top ten. Germline V CDR1 and CDR2: SGDLS, YYNGEE. The ends were cut back, 0 bases at V and 4 bases at J, with 9 bases in the middle. The CDR3 has 14 amino acids. The receptor was isolated from a woman aged 55 to 70 with head and neck cancer. The sequenced material came from PBMCs. V and J are TRBV9 and TRBJ2-3, with D unresolved. CDR3 sequence: CASSVARSADTQYF. The CDR3 DNA sequence: TGTGCCAGCAGCGTAGCTCGTTCAGCAGATACGCAGTATTTT.